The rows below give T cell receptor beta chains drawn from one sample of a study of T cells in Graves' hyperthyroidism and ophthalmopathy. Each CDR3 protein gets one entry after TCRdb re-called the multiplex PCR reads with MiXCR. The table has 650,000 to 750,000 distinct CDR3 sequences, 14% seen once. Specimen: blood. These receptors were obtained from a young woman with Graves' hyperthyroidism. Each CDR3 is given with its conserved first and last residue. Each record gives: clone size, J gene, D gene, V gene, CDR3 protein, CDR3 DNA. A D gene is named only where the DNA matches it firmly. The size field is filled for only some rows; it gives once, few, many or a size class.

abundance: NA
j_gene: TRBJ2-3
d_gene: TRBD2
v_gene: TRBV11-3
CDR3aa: CASSFKPGLAGGPTDTQYF
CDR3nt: TGTGCCAGCAGCTTTAAACCGGGACTAGCGGGAGGGCCTACAGATACGCAGTATTTT

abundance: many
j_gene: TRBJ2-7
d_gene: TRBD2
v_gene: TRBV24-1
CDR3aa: CATSSWTSGHYEQYF
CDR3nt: TGTGCCACCAGTTCCTGGACTAGCGGGCACTACGAGCAGTACTTC

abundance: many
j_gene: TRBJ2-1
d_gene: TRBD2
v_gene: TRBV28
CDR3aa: CASSSLSSGDYNEQFF
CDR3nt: TGTGCCAGCAGTTCACTCTCTAGCGGGGACTACAATGAGCAGTTCTTC

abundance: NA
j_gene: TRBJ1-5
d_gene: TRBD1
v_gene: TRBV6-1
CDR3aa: CASMGTGVWGNQPQHF
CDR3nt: TGTGCCAGCATGGGGACAGGGGTATGGGGCAATCAGCCCCAGCATTTT

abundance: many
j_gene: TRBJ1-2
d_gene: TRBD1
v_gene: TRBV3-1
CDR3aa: CASRPSTGWDYGYTF
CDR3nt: TGTGCCAGCAGACCCTCGACAGGGTGGGACTATGGCTACACCTTC

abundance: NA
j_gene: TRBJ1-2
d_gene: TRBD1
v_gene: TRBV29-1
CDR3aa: CSVDTGGFGYTF
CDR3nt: TGCAGCGTTGACACAGGGGGCTTTGGCTACACCTTC

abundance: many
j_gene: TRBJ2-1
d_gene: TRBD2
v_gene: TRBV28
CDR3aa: CASSDWGLAGGPTYNEQFF
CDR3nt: TGTGCCAGCAGTGACTGGGGACTAGCGGGAGGGCCGACCTACAATGAGCAGTTCTTC

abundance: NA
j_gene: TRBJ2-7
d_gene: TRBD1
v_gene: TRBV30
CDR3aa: CAWSQGQGAYEQYF
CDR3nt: TGTGCCTGGAGTCAAGGACAGGGGGCTTACGAGCAGTACTTC

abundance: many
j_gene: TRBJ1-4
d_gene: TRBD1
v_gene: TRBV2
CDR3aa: CASRAGGEKLFF
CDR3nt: TGTGCCAGCAGGGCAGGGGGGGAAAAACTGTTTTTT

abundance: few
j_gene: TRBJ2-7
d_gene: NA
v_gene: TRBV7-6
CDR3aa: CASSLNGNGAADEQYF
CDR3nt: TGTGCCAGCAGCTTAAATGGGAACGGAGCGGCGGACGAGCAGTACTTC

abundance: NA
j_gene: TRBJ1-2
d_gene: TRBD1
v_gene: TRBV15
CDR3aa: CATSSGTGADGYTF
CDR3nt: TGTGCCACCAGCAGTGGGACAGGGGCGGATGGCTACACCTTC

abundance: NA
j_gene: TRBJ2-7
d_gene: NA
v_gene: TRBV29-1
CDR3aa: CSVGSGQRRYEQYF
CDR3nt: TGCAGCGTTGGAAGTGGACAGCGGAGGTACGAGCAGTACTTC

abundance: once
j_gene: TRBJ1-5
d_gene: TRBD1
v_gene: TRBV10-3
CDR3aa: CAIRRDSSGPQHF
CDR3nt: TGTGCCATCAGACGGGACAGCTCTGGGCCCCAGCATTTT

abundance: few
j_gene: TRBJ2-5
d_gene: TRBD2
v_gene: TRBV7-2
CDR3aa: CASSLAAGVAETQYF
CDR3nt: TGTGCCAGCAGCTTAGCAGCGGGAGTAGCGGAGACCCAGTACTTC

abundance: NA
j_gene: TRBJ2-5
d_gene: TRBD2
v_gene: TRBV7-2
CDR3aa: CASSLLSGRQETQYF
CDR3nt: TGTGCCAGCAGCTTATTAAGCGGGAGGCAAGAGACCCAGTACTTC

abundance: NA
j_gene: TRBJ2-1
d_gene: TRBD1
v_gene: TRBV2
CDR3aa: CASRTGTGASNEQFF
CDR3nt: TGTGCCAGCAGGACAGGGACAGGGGCGAGCAATGAGCAGTTCTTC

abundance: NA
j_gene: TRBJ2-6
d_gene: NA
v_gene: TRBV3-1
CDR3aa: CASSQRAAGANVLTF
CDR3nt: TGTGCCAGCAGCCAACGGGCCGCTGGGGCCAACGTCCTGACTTTC

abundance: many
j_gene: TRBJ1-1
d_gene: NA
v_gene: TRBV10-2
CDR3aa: CAGRGMNTEAFF
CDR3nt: TGCGCCGGGAGGGGGATGAACACTGAAGCTTTCTTT

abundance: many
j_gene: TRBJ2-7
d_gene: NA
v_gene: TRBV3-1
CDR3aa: CASSQQGYEQYF
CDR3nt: TGTGCCAGCAGCCAGCAGGGCTACGAGCAGTACTTC